This section outlines one T cell receptor beta chain sequence together with its context. Its specificity is not known. Clones were read by immunoSEQ multiplex PCR, and TCRdb kept only the in-frame ones, dropping some. This sample has about 160,000 clones, with around 92% found just once. The V gene's germline CDR1 is MNHNY and CDR2 SVGAGI (reference sequence). The V and J ends lost 6 bases and 5 bases respectively, with 11 bases between them. The CDR3 runs 13 residues. This sample was included in a study of cytomegalovirus exposure and HLA in healthy donors. Points from the study as a whole: Cytomegalovirus association was listed for 170 or so TCR beta chains. Across donors, most TCRs were seen rarely, yet some public ones were widespread.

The chain links TRBV6-6 to TRBJ2-1; tentative D call: TRBD2 (5 bases). The TCR sequence derives from a woman under 30 in good health and CMV-seropositive. The sample taken for sequencing was PBMCs. DNA for the CDR3: TGTGCCAGCAGCCGGGATAGGAACAATGAGCAGTTCTTC. Translation: CASSRDRNNEQFF.